These T cell receptor beta chains were read from a single sample in a study of blood T cell repertoires in COVID-19. Data came from immunoSEQ multiplex PCR; TCRdb stores just in-frame clones and leaves some out. This table holds 90,000 to 120,000 clones, just over 90% found once. The source material was peripheral blood. The receptors were gathered from a woman in her twenties or thirties with acute or convalescent COVID-19. Both conserved end residues are part of each CDR3. Each record gives: V gene, D gene, J gene, CDR3 protein, CDR3 DNA. D genes are given only for firm matches.

>TRBV21-1|-|TRBJ1-2
CASSTNTF
TGTGCCAGCAGCACCAACACCTTC
>TRBV11-2|TRBD2|TRBJ2-5
CASSLGAGGSVGTQYF
TGTGCCAGCAGCTTAGGAGCGGGAGGATCGGTTGGGACCCAGTACTTC
>TRBV7-2|-|TRBJ2-7
CASSQGPGSSYEQYF
TGTGCCAGCAGCCAAGGACCGGGGAGCTCCTACGAGCAGTACTTC
>TRBV11-2|TRBD1|TRBJ1-2
CASSLDRGPVYGYTF
TGTGCCAGCAGCCTGGACAGGGGGCCTGTCTATGGCTACACCTTC
>TRBV7-8|TRBD1|TRBJ2-2
CASSRIRGRTGELFF
TGTGCCAGCAGTCGGATCAGGGGGCGCACCGGGGAGCTGTTTTTT
>TRBV5-8|-|TRBJ1-4
CASPAFASTNEKLFF
TGTGCCTCCCCCGCCTTTGCGTCAACTAATGAAAAACTGTTTTTT
>TRBV6-2/TRBV6-3|-|TRBJ2-3
CASSRPDSLTDTQYF
TGTGCCAGCAGCCGTCCGGACAGCCTCACAGATACGCAGTATTTT
>TRBV11-3|TRBD2|TRBJ2-1
CASSLDWRGVYNEQFF
TGTGCCAGCAGCTTAGATTGGCGGGGGGTCTACAATGAGCAGTTCTTC
>TRBV5-4|-|TRBJ1-2
CASSVSGDGGYTF
TGTGCCAGCAGCGTCTCGGGAGATGGCGGCTACACCTTC
>TRBV28|TRBD2|TRBJ2-7
CASSQSGRANYEQYF
TGTGCCAGCAGCCAAAGCGGGAGGGCCAATTACGAGCAGTACTTC
>TRBV30|TRBD2|TRBJ2-1
CAWTIGGGNEQFF
TGTGCCTGGACGATAGGCGGGGGCAATGAGCAGTTCTTC
>TRBV7-3|TRBD2|TRBJ2-2
CASSPYSGGSTGELFF
TGTGCCAGCAGCCCTTATAGCGGGGGGAGCACCGGGGAGCTGTTTTTT